This T cell receptor beta chain stems from a study of T cell responses to AZD1222 COVID-19 vaccine. The study, taken as a whole, reports: There were repertoire samples only from the period after the peak T cell response. Close to half of spike-specific TCRs reportedly recognize unmutated variant regions.

This clone has just one count. Its specificity is unknown. The germline CDR1 and CDR2 sequences are MDHEN and SYDVKM. This CDR3 is built from 14 residues. V was shortened by 7 bases and J by 4 bases, with 16 bases between the two germline ends. Sequencing was performed with immunoSEQ multiplex PCR; in TCRdb, only in-frame clones are kept and a portion is missing. Among about 150,000 clones listed, just under 95% were seen once. This receptor was identified in an adult in good health. This specimen was peripheral blood, taken on day 0 of AZD1222 vaccination. This chain links TRBV28 with TRBJ1-1; tentative D call: TRBD1 (5 bases). CDR3 protein: CASTLGGGGTEAFF. CDR3 coding DNA: TGTGCCAGCACCCTGGGGGGGGGAGGCACTGAAGCTTTCTTT. The full variable domain, its missing parts supplied by reference TRBV28 and TRBJ1-1, is DVKVTQSSRYLVKRTGEKVFLECVQDMDHENMFWYRQDPGLGLRLIYFSYDVKMKEKGDIPEGYSVSREKKERFSLILESASTNQTSMYLCASTLGGGGTEAFFGQGTRLTVV.